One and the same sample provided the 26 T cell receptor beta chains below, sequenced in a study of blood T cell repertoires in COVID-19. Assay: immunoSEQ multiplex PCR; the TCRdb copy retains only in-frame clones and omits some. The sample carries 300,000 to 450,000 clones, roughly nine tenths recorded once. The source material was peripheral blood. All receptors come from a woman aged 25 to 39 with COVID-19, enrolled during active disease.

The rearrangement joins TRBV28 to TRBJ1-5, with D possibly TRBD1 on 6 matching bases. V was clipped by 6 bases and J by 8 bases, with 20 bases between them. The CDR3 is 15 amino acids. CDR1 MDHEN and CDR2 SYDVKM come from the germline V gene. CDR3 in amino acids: CASRPTRGGGEPQHF. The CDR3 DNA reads TGTGCCAGCAGGCCCACGCGCGGGGGCGGAGAGCCCCAGCATTTT.

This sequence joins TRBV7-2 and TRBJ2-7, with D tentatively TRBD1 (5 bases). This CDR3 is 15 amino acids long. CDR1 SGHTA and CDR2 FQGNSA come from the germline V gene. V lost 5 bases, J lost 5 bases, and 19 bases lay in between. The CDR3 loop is CASSVVLDTGNEQYF. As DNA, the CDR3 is TGTGCCAGCAGCGTAGTCTTGGACACCGGAAACGAGCAGTACTTC.

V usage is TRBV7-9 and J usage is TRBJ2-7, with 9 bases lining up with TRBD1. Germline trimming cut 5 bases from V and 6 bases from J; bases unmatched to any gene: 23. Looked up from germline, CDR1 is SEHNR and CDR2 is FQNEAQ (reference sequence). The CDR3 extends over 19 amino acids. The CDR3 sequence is CASSPIHRDRVISPLEQYV. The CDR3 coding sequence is TGTGCCAGCAGCCCAATACACCGGGACAGGGTAATCTCGCCCCTCGAGCAGTACGTC.

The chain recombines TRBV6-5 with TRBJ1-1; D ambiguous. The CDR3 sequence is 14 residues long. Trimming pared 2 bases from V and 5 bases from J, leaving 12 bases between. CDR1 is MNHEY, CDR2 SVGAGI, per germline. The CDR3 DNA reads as TGTGCCAGCAGTTACCAACTCGTCGGGACTGAAGCTTTCTTT. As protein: CASSYQLVGTEAFF.

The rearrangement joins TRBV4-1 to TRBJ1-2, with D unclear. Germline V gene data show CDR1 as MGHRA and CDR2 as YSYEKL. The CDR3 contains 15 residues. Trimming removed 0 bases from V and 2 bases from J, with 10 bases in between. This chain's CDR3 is CASSQDRSQNYGYTF. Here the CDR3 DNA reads TGCGCCAGCAGCCAAGATCGGAGCCAGAACTATGGCTACACCTTC.

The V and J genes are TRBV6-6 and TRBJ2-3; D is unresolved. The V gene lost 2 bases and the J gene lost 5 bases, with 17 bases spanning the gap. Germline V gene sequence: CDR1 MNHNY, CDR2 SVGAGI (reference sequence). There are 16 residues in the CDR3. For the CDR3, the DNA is TGTGCCAGCAGTTACAGTATTACAGAAGAAATAGATACGCAGTATTTT. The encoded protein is CASSYSITEEIDTQYF.

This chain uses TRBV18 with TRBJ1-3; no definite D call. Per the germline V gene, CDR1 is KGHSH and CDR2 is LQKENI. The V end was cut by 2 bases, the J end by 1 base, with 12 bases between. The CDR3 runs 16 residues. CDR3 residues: CASSPSKPGSGNTIYF. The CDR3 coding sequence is TGTGCCAGCTCACCATCCAAGCCGGGTTCTGGAAACACCATATATTTT.

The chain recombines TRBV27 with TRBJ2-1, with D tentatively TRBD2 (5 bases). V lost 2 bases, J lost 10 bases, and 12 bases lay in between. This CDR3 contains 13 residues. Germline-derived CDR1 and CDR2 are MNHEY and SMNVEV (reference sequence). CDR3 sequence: CASSLTAVGEQFF. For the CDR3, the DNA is TGTGCCAGCAGTTTAACAGCGGTCGGGGAGCAGTTCTTC.

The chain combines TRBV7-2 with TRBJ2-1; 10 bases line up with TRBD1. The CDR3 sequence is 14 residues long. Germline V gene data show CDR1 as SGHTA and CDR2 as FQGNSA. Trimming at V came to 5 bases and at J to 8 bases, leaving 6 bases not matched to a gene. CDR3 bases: TGTGCCAGCAGCACCGGACAGGGGGGGGATGAGCAGTTCTTC. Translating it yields CASSTGQGGDEQFF.

CDR3 residues: CASSLFPGNSNQPQHF. Written as DNA, the CDR3 is TGTGCCAGCAGCCTGTTCCCAGGGAATAGCAATCAGCCCCAGCATTTT. The genes are TRBV5-6 and TRBJ1-5, with D possibly TRBD1 on 5 matching bases. The CDR3 has 16 residues. V lost 4 bases and J lost 0, with 14 bases in between. Germline CDR1 and CDR2: SGHDT and YYEEEE.

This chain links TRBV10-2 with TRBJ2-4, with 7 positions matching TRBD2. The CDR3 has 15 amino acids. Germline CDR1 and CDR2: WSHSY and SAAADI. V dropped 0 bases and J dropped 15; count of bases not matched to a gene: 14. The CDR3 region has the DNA TGCGCCAGCAGTGAGTCGGGAGGGGCAGACCCCATTAGGTACTTC. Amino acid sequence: CASSESGGADPIRYF.

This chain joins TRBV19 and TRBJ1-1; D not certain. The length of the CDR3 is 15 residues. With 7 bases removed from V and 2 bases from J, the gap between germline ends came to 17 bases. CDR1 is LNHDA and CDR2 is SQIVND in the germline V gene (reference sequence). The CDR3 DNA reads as TGTGCCAGTACCCAAATCCCCTCCGGTAACACTGAAGCTTTCTTT. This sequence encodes CASTQIPSGNTEAFF.

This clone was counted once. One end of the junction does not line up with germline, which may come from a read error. Written as DNA, the CDR3 is TGTGCCAGCAACCCCGGGACAGCCTATGAGCAGTACTTC. Protein: CASNPGTAYEQYF. The chain carries TRBV6-6 and TRBJ2-7, with 7 positions matching TRBD1. The CDR3 length is 13 residues. CDR1 and CDR2 from the germline V gene are MNHNY and SVGAGI (reference sequence).

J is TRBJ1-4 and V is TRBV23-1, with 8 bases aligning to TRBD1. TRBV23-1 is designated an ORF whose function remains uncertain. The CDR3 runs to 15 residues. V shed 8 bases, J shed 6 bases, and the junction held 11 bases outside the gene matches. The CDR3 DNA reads TGCGCCAGCGGACCGTTACCGGGACAGGATGAAAAACTGTTTTTT. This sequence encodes CASGPLPGQDEKLFF.

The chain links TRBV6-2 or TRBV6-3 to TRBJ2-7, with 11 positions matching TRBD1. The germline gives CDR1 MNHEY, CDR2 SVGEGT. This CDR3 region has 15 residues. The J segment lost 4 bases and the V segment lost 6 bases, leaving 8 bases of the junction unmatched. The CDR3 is CASSKNRDRGYEQYF. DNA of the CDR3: TGTGCCAGCAGCAAGAACCGGGACAGGGGGTACGAGCAGTACTTC.

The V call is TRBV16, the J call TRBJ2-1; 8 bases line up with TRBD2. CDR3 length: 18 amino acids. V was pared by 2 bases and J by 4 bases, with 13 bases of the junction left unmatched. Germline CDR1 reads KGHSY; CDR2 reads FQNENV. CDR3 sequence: CASSQRGGVLADYNEQFF. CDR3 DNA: TGTGCCAGCAGCCAACGTGGTGGGGTACTAGCGGATTACAATGAGCAGTTCTTC.

The CDR3 is CASSFDRGFNEKLFF. In DNA form, the CDR3 reads TGTGCCAGCAGTTTCGACAGGGGTTTTAATGAAAAACTGTTTTTT. The rearrangement uses TRBV2 and TRBJ1-4; TRBD1 agrees at 8 bases. J was trimmed by 4 bases and V by 5 bases; bases with no gene match: 6. Germline CDR1 is SNHLY and CDR2 is FYNNEI. The CDR3 consists of 15 residues.

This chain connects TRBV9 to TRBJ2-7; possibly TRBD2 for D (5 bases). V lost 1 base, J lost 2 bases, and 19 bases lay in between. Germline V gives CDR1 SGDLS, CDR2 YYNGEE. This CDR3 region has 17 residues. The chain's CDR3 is CASSVLAGGKRPYEQYV. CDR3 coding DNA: TGTGCCAGCAGCGTACTGGCAGGCGGAAAGCGGCCCTACGAGCAGTACGTC.

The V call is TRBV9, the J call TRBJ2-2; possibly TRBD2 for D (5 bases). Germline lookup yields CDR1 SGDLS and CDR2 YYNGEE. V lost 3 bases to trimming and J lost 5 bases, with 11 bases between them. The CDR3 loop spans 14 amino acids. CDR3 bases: TGTGCCAGCAGCGACTGGACGGGGACCGGGGAGCTGTTTTTT. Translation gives CASSDWTGTGELFF.

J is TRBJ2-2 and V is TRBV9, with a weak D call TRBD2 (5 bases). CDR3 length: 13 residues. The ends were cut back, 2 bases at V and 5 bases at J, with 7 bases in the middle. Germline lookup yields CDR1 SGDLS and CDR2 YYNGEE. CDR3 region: CASSVEGTGELFF. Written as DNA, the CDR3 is TGTGCCAGCAGCGTCGAGGGAACCGGGGAGCTGTTTTTT.

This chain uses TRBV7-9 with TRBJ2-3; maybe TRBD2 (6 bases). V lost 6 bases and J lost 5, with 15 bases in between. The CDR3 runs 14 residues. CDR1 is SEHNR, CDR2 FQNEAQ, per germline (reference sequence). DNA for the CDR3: TGTGCCAGCAGGTTAAGGGACTTGAGAGATACGCAGTATTTT. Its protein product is CASRLRDLRDTQYF.

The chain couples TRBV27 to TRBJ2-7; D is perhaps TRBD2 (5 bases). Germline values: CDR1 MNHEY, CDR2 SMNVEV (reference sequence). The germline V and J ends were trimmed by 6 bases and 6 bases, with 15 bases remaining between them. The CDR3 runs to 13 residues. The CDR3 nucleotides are TGTGCCAGCAGGCGAGGGTGGCAGCGCGAGCAGTACTTC. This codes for CASRRGWQREQYF.

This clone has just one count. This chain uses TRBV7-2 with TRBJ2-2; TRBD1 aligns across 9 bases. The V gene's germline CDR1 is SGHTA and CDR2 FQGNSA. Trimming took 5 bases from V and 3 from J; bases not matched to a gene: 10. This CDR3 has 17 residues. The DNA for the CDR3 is TGTGCCAGCAGCATCAAAGGGACAGGGTTTTACACCGGGGAGCTGTTTTTT. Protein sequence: CASSIKGTGFYTGELFF.

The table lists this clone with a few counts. CDR3 region: CASSKAGSYEQYF. The CDR3 DNA reads as TGTGCCAGCAGTAAAGCGGGATCCTACGAGCAGTACTTC. The gene calls are TRBV6-6 and TRBJ2-7, with 7 positions matching TRBD2. Per germline, CDR1 MNHNY and CDR2 SVGAGI (reference sequence). Trimming took 5 bases from V and 1 from J; bases not matched to a gene: 2. CDR3 size: 13 residues.

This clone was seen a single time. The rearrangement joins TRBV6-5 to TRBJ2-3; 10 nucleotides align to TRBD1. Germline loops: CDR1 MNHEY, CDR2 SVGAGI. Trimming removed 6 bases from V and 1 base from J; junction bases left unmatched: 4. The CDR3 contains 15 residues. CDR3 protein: CASRAGTGGTDTQYF. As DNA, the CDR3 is TGTGCCAGCAGGGCCGGGACAGGGGGCACAGATACGCAGTATTTT.

This chain's CDR3 is CASSRYNEQFF. The CDR3 coding sequence is TGTGCCAGCAGTCGGTACAATGAGCAGTTCTTC. The chain couples TRBV6-5 to TRBJ2-1, with D uncertain. There are 11 residues in the CDR3. Looked up from germline, CDR1 is MNHEY and CDR2 is SVGAGI. Trimming removed 5 bases from V and 4 bases from J, with 3 bases in between.